These T cell receptor beta chains were read from a single sample in a study of cytomegalovirus exposure and HLA in healthy donors. Repertoires were generated with immunoSEQ multiplex PCR, while TCRdb's copy carries only in-frame clones and drops some. Of 70,000 to 95,000 clones listed, around 82% were seen once; the top ten hold about 1.1%. Material for sequencing was PBMCs. The origin of the receptors is a male donor in good health and CMV-seronegative. Each CDR3 is given with its conserved first and last residue. A D gene is named only where the DNA matches it firmly. Clone size is shown for a subset of rows, as once, few, many or a class of expanded clone.

>TRBJ2-5|NA|TRBV1|NA
CTSSQVYRLRYF
TGCACCAGCAGCCAAGTGTACCGTCTGAGGTACTTC
>TRBJ1-3|NA|TRBV18|NA
CASSLQAQSRGSGNTIYF
TGTGCCAGCTCACTACAAGCTCAGTCGCGGGGATCTGGAAACACCATATATTTT
>TRBJ1-2|TRBD1|TRBV19|NA
CASSRDREGYGYTF
TGTGCCAGTAGTAGGGACAGGGAGGGCTATGGCTACACCTTC
>TRBJ1-6|TRBD1|TRBV30|NA
CAWSLPGQGISPLHF
TGTGCCTGGAGTCTCCCGGGACAGGGAATTTCACCCCTCCACTTT
>TRBJ2-7|TRBD1|TRBV15|NA
CATALGQGRSYEQYF
TGTGCCACCGCGCTGGGACAGGGCCGAAGCTACGAGCAGTACTTC
>TRBJ2-1|TRBD2|TRBV10-3|once
CATFLSGGRALNEQFF
TGTGCCACCTTCTTATCTGGCGGGAGGGCCTTGAATGAGCAGTTCTTC
>TRBJ2-7|NA|TRBV5-1|NA
CASSLAAAQGIPYEQYF
TGCGCCAGCAGCTTGGCCGCCGCGCAGGGAATCCCCTACGAGCAGTACTTC
>TRBJ2-1|TRBD2|TRBV7-2|NA
CASTTTSGYNEQFF
TGTGCCAGCACCACTACTAGCGGCTACAATGAGCAGTTCTTC
>TRBJ1-6|TRBD1|TRBV19|NA
CASSPGDSRSSYNSPLNF
TGTGCCAGTAGTCCCGGGGACAGCCGCAGCTCCTATAATTCACCCCTCAACTTT
>TRBJ2-7|TRBD2|TRBV19|few
CASSHGQMGLAGGRDEQYF
TGTGCCAGTAGTCACGGACAGATGGGACTAGCGGGAGGCCGGGACGAGCAGTACTTC
>TRBJ2-3|TRBD1|TRBV5-1|few
CASSLAGGSSSTDTQYF
TGCGCCAGCAGCTTGGCAGGGGGCAGTAGTAGCACAGATACGCAGTATTTT
>TRBJ2-5|NA|TRBV28|NA
CASSFGGQLAQYF
TGTGCCAGCAGTTTCGGGGGGCAATTGGCCCAGTACTTC
>TRBJ2-7|TRBD2|TRBV10-2|once
CASRAGGSGYEQYF
TGCGCCAGCAGGGCGGGTGGTAGCGGGTACGAGCAGTACTTC